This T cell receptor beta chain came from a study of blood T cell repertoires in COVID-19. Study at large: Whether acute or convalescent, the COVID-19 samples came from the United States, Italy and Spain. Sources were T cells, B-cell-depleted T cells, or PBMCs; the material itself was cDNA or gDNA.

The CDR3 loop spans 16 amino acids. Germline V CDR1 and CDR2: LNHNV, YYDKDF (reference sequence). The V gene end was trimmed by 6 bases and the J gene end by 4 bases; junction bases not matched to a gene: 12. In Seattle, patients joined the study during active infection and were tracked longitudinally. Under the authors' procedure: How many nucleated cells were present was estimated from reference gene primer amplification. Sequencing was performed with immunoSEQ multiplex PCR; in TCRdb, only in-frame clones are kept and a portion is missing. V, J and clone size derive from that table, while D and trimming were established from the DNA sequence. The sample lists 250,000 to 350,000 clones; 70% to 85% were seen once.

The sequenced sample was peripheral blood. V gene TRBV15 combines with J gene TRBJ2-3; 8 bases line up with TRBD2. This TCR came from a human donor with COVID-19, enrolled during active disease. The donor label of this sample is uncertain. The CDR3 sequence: CATSTGRAGGADTQYF. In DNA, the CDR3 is TGTGCCACCAGTACAGGGAGGGCGGGAGGCGCAGATACGCAGTATTTT.